The clone carrying this TCR beta chain was detected a few times. Antigen unknown. TCRdb re-analysed the 5' RACE reads in MiXCR, keeping a single row per CDR3 protein. The sample lists hundreds of thousands of distinct CDR3 sequences; about a sixth were seen once. This specimen belongs to a study of T-cell memory formation after mild COVID-19. The study, taken as a whole, reports: Contracting clones, day 15 to 85, had balanced CD4/CD8, and later expanders favored CD4+.

The sequence was collected from a man between 18 and 29 years old who had mild COVID-19 (a few samples of this study predate the infection). Cell type and time point are not known. Material: PBMCs or a T cell subset sorted from them (not recorded which).

This chain's CDR3 is CASSPGVMVPYNEQFF. CDR3 sequence (DNA): TGCGCCAGCAGCCCGGGGGTAATGGTCCCCTACAATGAGCAGTTCTTC. The chain links TRBV5-1 to TRBJ2-1, with D possibly matching TRBD2 (6 bases). V was cut by 4 bases and J by 2 bases, with 16 bases left in between. This CDR3 contains 16 residues. Germline V lookup: CDR1 SGHRS, CDR2 YFSETQ.